A selection of T cell receptor beta chains follows, all from one sample in a study of identical twins. A single record per CDR3 protein comes from TCRdb applying MiXCR to the 5' RACE reads. In the table there are roughly 1.6 million distinct CDR3 sequences, under 35% of which are singletons. Specimen: cord blood. These receptors all come from a newborn girl in good health. Each CDR3 is given with its conserved first and last residue.

CDR3 protein,V gene
CASSFAVFGGELFF,TRBV5-6
CASVRRETQYF,TRBV6-1
CAWSTGGLEQYF,TRBV30
CAISERRAGGTDTQYF,TRBV10-3
CASSEGARDNEQFF,TRBV9
CSAPRPGHHNGQFF,TRBV20-1
CASSLVRGRNNEQFF,TRBV11-2
CSARDSGSNQPQHF,TRBV20-1
CASSLFFSGGAANNEQFF,TRBV5-1
CSASPAGGPGDEQFF,TRBV20-1
CASSGTGGSDTQYF,TRBV25-1
CSAGQLGGTDTQYF,TRBV20-1
CASSQEGTGDTYNEQYF,TRBV4-2
CASSLLEDNEQFF,TRBV27
CASGISSTGTNTGELFF,TRBV19
CASSPASGGRGINWNTEAFF,TRBV18
CASSLSYGPHTDTQYF,TRBV12-3/TRBV12-4
CASSLPGGAYNEQFF,TRBV5-1
CASSLSPGGPAGELFF,TRBV3-1
CSAGRVGMNTEAFF,TRBV20-1
CASSVIGSEAFF,TRBV6-1
CSARDRANQPQHF,TRBV20-1
CASSGRQGGQPQHF,TRBV25-1
CSVDPFRYGYTF,TRBV29-1
CASRTSGRAYNEQYF,TRBV2
CASSLKRTQPQHF,TRBV28
CATSRPWTSGDNEQFF,TRBV15
CASSFGQGLNYGYTF,TRBV7-2
CSARDLRAGGRNEQFF,TRBV20-1
CSASAGNVGNEQFF,TRBV20-1
CASSASDGYTF,TRBV9
CASSSEGTSFPYNEQFF,TRBV5-1
CASVRAPSNQPQHF,TRBV28
CASSAGPPNEQFF,TRBV11-2
CASSRIELMGLSDEQFF,TRBV7-2
CSASSRPTNEQFF,TRBV20-1
CASSSPGLTPSYEQYF,TRBV11-2
CSAQQGRETQYF,TRBV20-1
CASSQRGTGNTIYF,TRBV3-1